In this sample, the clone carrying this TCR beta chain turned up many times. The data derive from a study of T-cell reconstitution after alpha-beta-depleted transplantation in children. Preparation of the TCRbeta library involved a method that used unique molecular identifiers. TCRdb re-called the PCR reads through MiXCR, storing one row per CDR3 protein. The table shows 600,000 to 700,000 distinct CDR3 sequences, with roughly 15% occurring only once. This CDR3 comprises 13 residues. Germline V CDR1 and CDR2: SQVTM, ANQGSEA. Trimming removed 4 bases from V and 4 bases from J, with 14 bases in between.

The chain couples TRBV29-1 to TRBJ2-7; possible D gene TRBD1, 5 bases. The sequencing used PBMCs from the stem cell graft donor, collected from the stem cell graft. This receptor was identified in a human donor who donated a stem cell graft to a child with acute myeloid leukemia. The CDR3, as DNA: TGCAGCGTTGGACCCAACAGGTTGTACGAGCAGTACTTC. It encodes CSVGPNRLYEQYF.